Each of the 10 T cell receptor beta chains below was sequenced from the same sample in a study of T-cell reconstitution after alpha-beta-depleted transplantation in children. A TCRbeta library incorporating unique molecular identifiers was prepared. TCRdb re-derived calls from the PCR reads in MiXCR, one entry per CDR3 protein. The sample records about 900,000 distinct CDR3 sequences, 25% to 35% being singletons. The sample was PBMCs, mostly from graft donor cells, taken 360 days after TCRalphabeta/CD19-depleted stem cell transplant. These receptors originate from a boy under three years old who had a stem cell transplant for SCID, so the T cells may come from the graft donor.

The chain carries TRBV11-2 and TRBJ1-5, with D possibly TRBD1 on 5 matching bases. The CDR3 is 14 residues long. Germline assignment: CDR1 SGHAT and CDR2 FQNNGV. Trimming removed 3 bases from V and 7 bases from J, with 13 bases in between. CDR3 in DNA: TGTGCCAGCAGCTTCAGGGATGGTGGGCAGCCCCAGCATTTT. It encodes CASSFRDGGQPQHF.

The chain employs TRBV29-1 and TRBJ1-2; perhaps TRBD1 as D (5 bases). Germline CDR1 SQVTM, CDR2 ANQGSEA. The CDR3 runs to 11 residues. Trimming cost V 4 bases and J 7 bases, with 10 bases left between them. CDR3 in amino acids: CSVAPGSGYTF. Written as DNA, the CDR3 is TGCAGCGTTGCTCCAGGGTCTGGCTACACCTTC.

This clonotype was seen a handful of times. This chain connects TRBV7-9 to TRBJ1-1; D perhaps matches TRBD1 (6 bases). V lost 0 bases and J 1 base, leaving 9 bases between the germline ends. CDR3 length: 15 amino acids. CDR1 and CDR2 (germline): SEHNR, FQNEAQ (reference sequence). The DNA for the CDR3 is TGTGCCAGCAGCTTAGCGAACAGGGCGAACACTGAAGCTTTCTTT. As protein: CASSLANRANTEAFF.

This rearrangement joins TRBV11-2 to TRBJ1-1; D is unresolved. The CDR3 totals 13 residues. Looked up from germline, CDR1 is SGHAT and CDR2 is FQNNGV. V lost 7 bases to trimming and J lost 0 bases, with 9 bases between them. CDR3 nucleotide sequence: TGTGCCAGCACCGTAAACATGAACACTGAAGCTTTCTTT. It codes for CASTVNMNTEAFF.

The V gene is TRBV20-1, the J gene TRBJ2-1, with 9 bases that match TRBD2. The CDR3 contains 15 residues. Germline V CDR1 and CDR2: DFQATT, SNEGSKA (reference sequence). With 2 bases clipped from V and 6 bases from J, the junction kept 8 bases outside the gene matches. The CDR3 region has the DNA TGCAGTGCTAGACGGGCTAGCGGGAAGACCAATGAGCAGTTCTTC. Residues: CSARRASGKTNEQFF.

The chain has TRBV20-1 and TRBJ2-2; D assignment may be TRBD1 or TRBD2 (7 bases each). Per the germline V gene, CDR1 is DFQATT and CDR2 is SNEGSKA (reference sequence). The CDR3 covers 18 residues. The CDR3 protein is CRFRGQDYTEAGTGELFF. In DNA form, the CDR3 reads TGCAGGTTTAGGGGGCAGGACTATACCGAAGCGGGGACCGGGGAGCTGTTTTTT.

This clonotype has just a few counts. The chain carries TRBV20-1 and TRBJ2-1; D not certain. Trimming removed 0 bases from V and 8 bases from J, with 5 bases in between. This CDR3 is built from 11 residues. Germline V gives CDR1 DFQATT, CDR2 SNEGSKA (reference sequence). The CDR3 DNA sequence: TGCAGTGCTAGAGATCCTGATGAGCAGTTCTTC. It encodes CSARDPDEQFF.

This clonotype turned up a few times. This chain joins TRBV3-2 and TRBJ2-3. TRBV3-2 is deemed a pseudogene. The CDR3 has 13 amino acids. CDR3 in amino acids: CASGVLSTDTQYF. Written as DNA, the CDR3 is TGTGCCAGCGGGGTCCTAAGCACAGATACGCAGTATTTT.

Many counts were recorded for this clonotype. The chain links TRBV4-3 to TRBJ2-7; D perhaps matches TRBD1 (6 bases). There are 17 residues in the CDR3. Germline V lookup: CDR1 LGHNA, CDR2 YSLEER. Trimming removed 0 bases from V and 3 bases from J, with 18 bases in between. Written as DNA, the CDR3 is TGCGCCAGCAGCCAAGAGGAAACAGGGCGAAAAAACTACGAGCAGTACTTC. Translation gives CASSQEETGRKNYEQYF.

This chain connects TRBV5-1 to TRBJ1-2; D call uncertain. V lost 0 bases, J lost 2 bases, and 14 bases lay in between. The CDR3 sequence is 16 residues long. Germline CDR1 reads SGHRS; CDR2 reads YFSETQ. The CDR3 loop reads CASSLGSPRRNYGYTF. The CDR3 DNA reads TGCGCCAGCAGCTTGGGATCTCCCAGGCGGAACTATGGCTACACCTTC.